These 28 T cell receptor beta chains were all obtained from the same sample, sequenced in a study of human T cells and chemical hapten exposure (TCRdb year 2021). Explained via the paper, the time point label denotes: patch test 2, 6 weeks after DPC sensitization. Read against the paper, the sample's treatment or condition label means: therapeutic diphenylcyclopropenone sensitization with weekly scalp DPC. Library creation used RACE. The sequencing machine was a NextSeq 500. The public reads were reanalyzed by TCRdb: fastp trimming at Q25, MiXCR alignment, in-frame beta chains only. Duplicate CDR3 protein sequences are folded into a single record with the most common DNA and genes. This sample has 95,000 or so distinct CDR3 sequences in its table, and over 9.5% of those were observed once. The ten top clones hold 3% to 4% of the sample. This sample comprised whole blood, obtained in connection with sensitization to the hapten diphenylcyclopropenone (DPC). The receptors come from a woman in her thirties or forties with alopecia areata. Some clones in this sample may be carry-over from other donors' samples.

This clonotype was seen ten or more times. V usage is TRBV20-1 and J usage is TRBJ1-1; D perhaps matches TRBD1 (5 bases). This CDR3 has 13 residues. Germline values: CDR1 DFQATT, CDR2 SNEGSKA (reference sequence). The V gene lost 5 bases and the J gene lost 2 bases, with 12 bases spanning the gap. CDR3 DNA sequence: TGCAGTGCTCCGGGGGTTCGAAACACTGAAGCTTTCTTT. Amino acids: CSAPGVRNTEAFF.

This chain joins TRBV30 and TRBJ2-1; 7 bases line up with TRBD1. Germline CDR1 GTSNPN, CDR2 SVGIG (reference sequence). This CDR3 has 15 residues. Trimming removed 0 bases from V and 0 bases from J; junction bases left unmatched: 2. CDR3 coding DNA: TGTGCCTGGAGTGTAGGGACAGCCTCCTACAATGAGCAGTTCTTC. The encoded protein is CAWSVGTASYNEQFF.

The chain joins TRBV6-1 to TRBJ2-5; D may be TRBD1 (5 bases). The CDR3 runs 13 residues. Germline V lookup: CDR1 MNHNS, CDR2 SASEGT. Trimming took 5 bases from V and 4 from J, leaving 11 bases between them. The CDR3 DNA sequence: TGTGCCAGCAGTTACAGGTTCAGAGAGACCCAGTACTTC. The encoded protein is CASSYRFRETQYF.

This clonotype was recorded a few times. The J gene is TRBJ1-1, the V gene TRBV2; D call uncertain. Germline CDR1 and CDR2: SNHLY and FYNNEI. Trimming pared 0 bases from V and 3 bases from J, leaving 14 bases between. The CDR3 spans 16 residues. CDR3 nucleotide sequence: TGTGCCAGCAGTGAAGCGGGTGTAGGGAGTTACACTGAAGCTTTCTTT. Its protein product is CASSEAGVGSYTEAFF.

This rearrangement joins TRBV6-2 or TRBV6-3 to TRBJ2-3; D is uncertain. Germline CDR1 and CDR2: MNHEY and SVGEGT. Trimming removed 6 bases from V and 4 bases from J, with 14 bases in between. The CDR3 has 14 amino acids. The CDR3 here is CASRKDGAADTQYF. Written as DNA, the CDR3 is TGTGCCAGCAGAAAAGACGGAGCCGCAGATACGCAGTATTTT.

This clonotype was observed a few times. V and J are TRBV3-1 and TRBJ2-3; 7 nucleotides match TRBD2. Per germline, CDR1 LGHDT and CDR2 YNNKEL (reference sequence). Germline trimming cut 3 bases from V and 7 bases from J; bases unmatched to any gene: 13. The CDR3 covers 16 residues. The CDR3 DNA follows: TGTGCCAGCAGCCAGACGGGGGGACGGTTGTCAAATACGCAGTATTTT. The encoded protein is CASSQTGGRLSNTQYF.

This clonotype has a handful of counts. V and J are TRBV7-2 and TRBJ1-2; the D is unclear. Germline-derived CDR1 and CDR2 are SGHTA and FQGNSA. V was clipped by 1 base and J by 4 bases, with 13 bases between them. The CDR3 runs 15 residues. Here the CDR3 reads CASSLDGSSSYGYTF. The CDR3, as DNA: TGTGCCAGCAGCTTAGATGGCAGCTCATCCTATGGCTACACCTTC.

This sequence joins TRBV7-2 and TRBJ2-1; 7 bases map to TRBD2. V was clipped by 1 base and J by 7 bases; unmatched bases: 4. Looked up from germline, CDR1 is SGHTA and CDR2 is FQGNSA. The CDR3 is 14 residues long. As DNA, the CDR3 is TGTGCCAGCAGCTTAGATTCAGCGGGGAATGAGCAGTTCTTC. As protein: CASSLDSAGNEQFF. Supplemented by reference TRBV7-2 and TRBJ2-1, the full variable domain reads GAGVSQSPSNKVTEKGKDVELRCDPISGHTALYWYRQSLGQGLEFLIYFQGNSAPDKSGLPSDRFSAERTGGSVSTLTIQRTQQEDSAVYLCASSLDSAGNEQFFGPGTRLTVL.

The chain combines TRBV7-2 with TRBJ2-1, with D hard to call. From germline, CDR1 is SGHTA and CDR2 FQGNSA. V was cut by 2 bases and J by 8 bases, with 10 bases left in between. The CDR3 has 13 amino acids. CDR3 bases: TGTGCCAGCAGCTTAAATATCCGCGATGAGCAGTTCTTC. Protein sequence: CASSLNIRDEQFF.

This clonotype was seen a few times. V is TRBV7-9 and J is TRBJ2-1; D is perhaps TRBD2 (5 bases). Germline V gene sequence: CDR1 SEHNR, CDR2 FQNEAQ (reference sequence). The CDR3 length is 14 residues. The V gene lost 0 bases and the J gene lost 6 bases, with 9 bases spanning the gap. The CDR3 nucleotides are TGTGCCAGCAGCTTAGCTAGCGTAATCAATGAGCAGTTCTTC. Protein product: CASSLASVINEQFF.

The sample holds a few counts of this clonotype. The CDR3 protein is CASSLIAEPAFF. DNA of the CDR3: TGTGCCAGCAGCTTAATAGCGGAGCCAGCTTTCTTT. The gene calls are TRBV7-9 and TRBJ1-1; no clear D gene. Trimming shortened V by 2 bases and J by 10 bases, and 11 bases separated the two germline ends. CDR1 and CDR2 from the germline V gene are SEHNR and FQNEAQ (reference sequence). The CDR3 is 12 residues long.

This clonotype turned up a few times. The chain recombines TRBV29-1 with TRBJ2-1; TRBD2 matches 13 bases. Germline CDR1 and CDR2: SQVTM and ANQGSEA. Trimming took 5 bases from V and 8 from J; bases not matched to a gene: 9. The CDR3 loop spans 15 amino acids. Here the CDR3 DNA reads TGCAGCGTTCCTACTAGCGGGAGGGCCTTTGATGAGCAGTTCTTC. Its translation is CSVPTSGRAFDEQFF.

This clonotype was seen at least ten times. This chain joins TRBV19 and TRBJ2-2; 10 bases are shared with TRBD2. The germline V gene has CDR1 LNHDA and CDR2 SQIVND (reference sequence). This CDR3 contains 16 residues. Germline trimming cut 4 bases from V and 4 bases from J; bases unmatched to any gene: 6. CDR3 region: CASSRLSGRVTGELFF. As DNA, the CDR3 is TGTGCCAGTAGTAGACTGAGCGGGAGGGTCACCGGGGAGCTGTTTTTT.

In this sample, this clonotype turned up a few times. The genes are TRBV5-1 and TRBJ2-6; 10 bases agree with TRBD1. V was clipped by 4 bases and J by 0 bases; unmatched bases: 7. The CDR3 consists of 18 residues. Per germline, CDR1 SGHRS and CDR2 YFSETQ. The CDR3 is CASSQGQGVASGANVLTF. DNA of the CDR3: TGCGCCAGCAGCCAAGGACAGGGGGTAGCCTCTGGGGCCAACGTCCTGACTTTC. The full variable domain, rest sourced from reference TRBV5-1 and TRBJ2-6, is KAGVTQTPRYLIKTRGQQVTLSCSPISGHRSVSWYQQTPGQGLQFLFEYFSETQRNKGNFPGRFSGRQFSNSRSEMNVSTLELGDSALYLCASSQGQGVASGANVLTFGAGSRLTVL.

The chain combines TRBV2 with TRBJ2-7; 8 nucleotides align to TRBD2. CDR3 length: 13 residues. Losses at the gene ends were 7 bases for V and 6 bases for J; bases not matched to a gene: 8. The germline V gene has CDR1 SNHLY and CDR2 FYNNEI. DNA for the CDR3: TGTGCCAGCATGGCGGGACTAGTAGGCGAGCAGTACTTC. It is translated as CASMAGLVGEQYF.

At least ten counts were recorded for this clonotype. This chain uses TRBV27 with TRBJ2-1; the D gene is possibly TRBD1 (6 bases). Trimming left V 7 bases short and J 10 bases short, with 23 bases between. The CDR3 is made up of 15 amino acids. Germline CDR1 reads MNHEY; CDR2 reads SMNVEV (reference sequence). In DNA form, the CDR3 reads TGTGCCAGCAACCCTACCGGGCAGGGGAACCCGGAGCAGTTCTTC. Translation gives CASNPTGQGNPEQFF.

V and J are TRBV14 and TRBJ1-2; possible D gene TRBD1, 6 bases. The CDR3 is 14 residues long. Germline V lookup: CDR1 SGHDN, CDR2 FVKESK. V was clipped by 0 bases and J by 9 bases, with 14 bases between them. This CDR3 reads CASSQDTGQSSYTF. The DNA of the CDR3 is TGTGCCAGCAGCCAAGACACAGGGCAATCTAGCTACACCTTC.

Only a few counts were recorded for this clonotype. The chain couples TRBV20-1 to TRBJ1-6; tentative D call: TRBD1 (6 bases). V was cut by 3 bases and J by 5 bases, with 8 bases left in between. Germline V gives CDR1 DFQATT, CDR2 SNEGSKA (reference sequence). This CDR3 region has 13 residues. CDR3: CSASGQNNSPLHF. In nucleotides, the CDR3 is TGCAGTGCTAGTGGACAGAATAATTCACCCCTCCACTTT.

The chain joins TRBV7-2 to TRBJ1-5; 8 bases line up with TRBD1. The trim removed 4 bases at V and 7 bases at J, leaving 18 bases unmatched. The CDR3 is 18 residues long. CDR1 is SGHTA and CDR2 is FQGNSA in the germline V gene. The CDR3 DNA follows: TGTGCCAGCAGCTCCGGGACAGGAGTGGGGAGGGCAGCCCAGCCCCAGCATTTT. Its protein is CASSSGTGVGRAAQPQHF. The full variable domain, its missing parts supplied by reference TRBV7-2 and TRBJ1-5, is GAGVSQSPSNKVTEKGKDVELRCDPISGHTALYWYRQSLGQGLEFLIYFQGNSAPDKSGLPSDRFSAERTGGSVSTLTIQRTQQEDSAVYLCASSSGTGVGRAAQPQHFGDGTRLSIL.

The V call is TRBV7-9, the J call TRBJ2-1; 7 bases are shared with TRBD2. This CDR3 is built from 15 residues. V gave up 1 base and J gave up 10 bases; unmatched junction bases: 10. Germline V gene sequence: CDR1 SEHNR, CDR2 FQNEAQ (reference sequence). In DNA form, the CDR3 reads TGTGCCAGCAGCTTAGGGGCTAGCGGAAGCCGCGAGCAGTTCTTC. Protein product: CASSLGASGSREQFF.

The sample holds many counts of this clonotype. The chain employs TRBV9 and TRBJ2-1; D ambiguous. CDR3 length: 13 residues. Germline CDR1 reads SGDLS; CDR2 reads YYNGEE. V lost 3 bases and J lost 6, with 10 bases in between. CDR3 nucleotide sequence: TGTGCCAGCAGCGCCGACCCCTCCAATGAGCAGTTCTTC. This gives the protein CASSADPSNEQFF.

This clonotype was counted ten times or more. The chain combines TRBV28 with TRBJ2-5; D may correspond to TRBD1 or TRBD2 (6 bases each). CDR1 is MDHEN, CDR2 SYDVKM, per germline. This CDR3 spans 15 amino acids. Deletions cut 1 base from V and 2 bases from J, with 11 bases between. CDR3 DNA sequence: TGTGCCAGCAGTTTATTGGGGGGACAACAAGAGACCCAGTACTTC. Protein: CASSLLGGQQETQYF.

This clonotype was found many times. This chain links TRBV20-1 with TRBJ1-5, with 7 bases lining up with TRBD1. With 3 bases clipped from V and 3 bases from J, the junction kept 11 bases outside the gene matches. Germline loops: CDR1 DFQATT, CDR2 SNEGSKA (reference sequence). CDR3 length: 16 residues. Here the CDR3 DNA reads TGCAGTGCTAGTTCACAGGGGCGAAAGGACAATCAGCCCCAGCATTTT. Residues: CSASSQGRKDNQPQHF.

This clonotype was picked up one time. This CDR3 reads CASSLNSKEAFF. CDR3 coding DNA: TGTGCCAGCTCACTTAACAGTAAAGAAGCTTTCTTT. V usage is TRBV18 and J usage is TRBJ1-1; no clear D. The CDR3 runs to 12 residues. Germline CDR1 KGHSH, CDR2 LQKENI. The V gene lost 4 bases and the J gene lost 8 bases, with 11 bases spanning the gap.

This clonotype was counted ten times or more. The genes are TRBV7-9 and TRBJ2-7, with D maybe TRBD1 (6 bases). CDR1 SEHNR and CDR2 FQNEAQ come from the germline V gene (reference sequence). The CDR3 contains 16 residues. The V and J ends lost 0 bases and 7 bases respectively, with 19 bases between them. CDR3 sequence (DNA): TGTGCCAGCAGCTTAGCTCTCGGGACCCTTCAGGGGGAGCAGTACTTC. It codes for CASSLALGTLQGEQYF.

This clonotype was observed a few times. The chain couples TRBV3-1 to TRBJ2-6; TRBD1 is a possible D gene (6 bases). Germline values: CDR1 LGHDT, CDR2 YNNKEL (reference sequence). V lost 4 bases and J 2 bases, leaving 12 bases between the germline ends. This CDR3 has 16 residues. The CDR3 DNA is TGTGCCAGCAGCCGAGGGAAGGGGGCTGGGGCCAACGTCCTGACTTTC. Translating it yields CASSRGKGAGANVLTF.

This clonotype was recorded a few times. The rearrangement links TRBV29-1 to TRBJ1-1, with 7 bases matching TRBD1. The CDR3 covers 12 residues. Germline V gene lookup returns CDR1 SQVTM and CDR2 ANQGSEA. The ends lost 6 bases at V and 5 bases at J; junction bases unmatched: 6. The CDR3 protein is CSVQTGRTEAFF. In nucleotides, the CDR3 is TGCAGCGTCCAGACAGGGCGGACTGAAGCTTTCTTT.

The chain has TRBV12-3 or TRBV12-4 and TRBJ2-1; 14 positions agree with TRBD2. This CDR3 region has 16 residues. Trimming took 5 bases from V and 5 from J; bases not matched to a gene: 5. CDR3 in amino acids: CASSPGLAGGNNEQFF. The CDR3 region has the DNA TGTGCCAGCAGTCCAGGACTAGCGGGGGGAAACAATGAGCAGTTCTTC.